This T cell receptor beta chain was identified during a study of identical twins. MiXCR was run by TCRdb on the 5' RACE reads, yielding one entry per CDR3 protein. This table has about 890,000 distinct CDR3 sequences, approximately 13% appearing once. Deletions cut 4 bases from V and 1 base from J, with 11 bases between. Germline V gene lookup returns CDR1 SGHAT and CDR2 FQNNGV. This CDR3 has 15 amino acids. The same data also contributed to another study, on yellow fever vaccine responses in identical twins.

The sequencing input was PBMCs. This TCR came from a woman aged 18-30 years in good health. This sequence joins TRBV11-2 and TRBJ2-1, with unresolved D. Here the CDR3 DNA reads TGTGCCAGCAGCTCTCAAGCAGCATCCTACAATGAGCAGTTCTTC. It specifies CASSSQAASYNEQFF. Full variable domain (remainder filled in from reference TRBV11-2 and TRBJ2-1): EAGVAQSPRYKIIEKRQSVAFWCNPISGHATLYWYQQILGQGPKLLIQFQNNGVVDDSQLPKDRFSAERLKGVDSTLKIQPAKLEDSAVYLCASSSQAASYNEQFFGPGTRLTVL.